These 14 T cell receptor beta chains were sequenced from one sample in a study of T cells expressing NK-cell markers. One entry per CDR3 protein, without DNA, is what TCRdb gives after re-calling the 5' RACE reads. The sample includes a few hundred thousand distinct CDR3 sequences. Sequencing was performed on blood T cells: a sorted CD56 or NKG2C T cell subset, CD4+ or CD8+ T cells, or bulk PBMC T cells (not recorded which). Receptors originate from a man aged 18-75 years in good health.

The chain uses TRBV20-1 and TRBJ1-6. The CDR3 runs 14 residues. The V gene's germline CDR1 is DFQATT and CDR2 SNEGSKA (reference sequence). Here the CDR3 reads CSAIREVYNSPLHF.

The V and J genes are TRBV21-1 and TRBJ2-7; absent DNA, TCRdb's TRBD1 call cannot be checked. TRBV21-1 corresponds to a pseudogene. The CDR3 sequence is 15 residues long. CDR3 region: CASSLRDRIDYGQYF.

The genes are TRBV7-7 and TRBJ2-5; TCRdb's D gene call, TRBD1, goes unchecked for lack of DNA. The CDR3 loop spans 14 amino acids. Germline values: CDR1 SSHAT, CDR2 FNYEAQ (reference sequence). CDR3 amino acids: CASSLGGRQETQYF.

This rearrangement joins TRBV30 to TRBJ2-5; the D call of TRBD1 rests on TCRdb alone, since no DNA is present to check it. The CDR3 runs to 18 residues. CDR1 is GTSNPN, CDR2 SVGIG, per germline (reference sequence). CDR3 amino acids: CAWSVWKFRTGEQETQYF.

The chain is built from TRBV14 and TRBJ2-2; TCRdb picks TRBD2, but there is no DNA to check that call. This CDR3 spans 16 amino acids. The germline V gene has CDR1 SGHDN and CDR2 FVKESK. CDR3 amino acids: CASSRGLAGYTGELFF.

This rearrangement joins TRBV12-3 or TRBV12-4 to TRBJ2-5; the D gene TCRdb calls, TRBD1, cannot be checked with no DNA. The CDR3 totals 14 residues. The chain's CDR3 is CASSFEIREETQYF.

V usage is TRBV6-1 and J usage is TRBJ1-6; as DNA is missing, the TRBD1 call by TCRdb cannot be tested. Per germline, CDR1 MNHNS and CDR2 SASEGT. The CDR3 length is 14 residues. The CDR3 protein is CASSNEGVASPLHF.

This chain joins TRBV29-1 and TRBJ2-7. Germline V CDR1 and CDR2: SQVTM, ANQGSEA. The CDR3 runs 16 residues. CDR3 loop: CSVESAVGKLSYEQYF.

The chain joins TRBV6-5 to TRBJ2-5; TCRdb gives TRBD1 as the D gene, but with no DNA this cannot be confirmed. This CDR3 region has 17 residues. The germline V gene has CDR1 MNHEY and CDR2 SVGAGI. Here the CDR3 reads CASSYGNLRAPGETQYF.

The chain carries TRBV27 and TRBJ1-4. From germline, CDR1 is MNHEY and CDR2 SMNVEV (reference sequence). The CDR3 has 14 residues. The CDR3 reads CASSFGRGTEKLFF.

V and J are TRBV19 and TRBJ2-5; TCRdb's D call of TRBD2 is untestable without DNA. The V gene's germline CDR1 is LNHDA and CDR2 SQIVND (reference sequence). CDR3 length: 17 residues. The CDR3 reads CASSKISGGASLKTQYF.

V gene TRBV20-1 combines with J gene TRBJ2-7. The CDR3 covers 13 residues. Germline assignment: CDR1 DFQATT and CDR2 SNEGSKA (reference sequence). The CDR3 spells CSARAQGSYEQYF.

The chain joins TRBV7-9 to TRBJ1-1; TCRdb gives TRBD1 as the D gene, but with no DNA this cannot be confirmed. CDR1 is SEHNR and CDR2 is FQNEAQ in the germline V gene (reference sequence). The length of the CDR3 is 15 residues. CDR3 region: CASSLVSSLDTEAFF.

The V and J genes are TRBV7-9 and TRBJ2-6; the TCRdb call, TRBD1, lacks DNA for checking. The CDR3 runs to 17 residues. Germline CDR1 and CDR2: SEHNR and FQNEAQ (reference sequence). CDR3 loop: CASSLRGQVAGANVLTF.